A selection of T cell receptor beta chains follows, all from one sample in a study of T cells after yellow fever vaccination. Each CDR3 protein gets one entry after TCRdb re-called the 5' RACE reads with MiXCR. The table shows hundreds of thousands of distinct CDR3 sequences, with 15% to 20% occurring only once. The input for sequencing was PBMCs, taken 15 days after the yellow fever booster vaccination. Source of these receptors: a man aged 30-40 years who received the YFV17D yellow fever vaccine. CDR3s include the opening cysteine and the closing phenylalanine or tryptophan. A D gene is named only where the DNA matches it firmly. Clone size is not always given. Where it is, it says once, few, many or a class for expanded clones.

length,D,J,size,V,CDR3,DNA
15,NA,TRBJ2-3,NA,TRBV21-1,CASTEGVVAEDTQYF,TGTGCCAGCACCGAAGGAGTAGTAGCGGAAGATACGCAGTATTTT
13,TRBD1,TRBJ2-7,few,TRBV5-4,CASRRTGVHEQYF,TGTGCCAGCAGGCGGACAGGGGTCCACGAGCAGTACTTC
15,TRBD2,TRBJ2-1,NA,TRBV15,CATSRFSGDNNEQFF,TGTGCCACCAGCAGATTTAGCGGGGATAACAATGAGCAGTTCTTC
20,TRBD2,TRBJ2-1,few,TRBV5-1,CASSSAGTSGLYSSYNEQFF,TGCGCCAGCAGCTCGGCCGGGACTAGCGGTCTTTACAGCTCCTACAATGAGCAGTTCTTC
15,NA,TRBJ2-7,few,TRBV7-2,CASSPRGDFHYEQYF,TGTGCCAGCAGCCCCAGGGGGGACTTCCACTACGAGCAGTACTTC
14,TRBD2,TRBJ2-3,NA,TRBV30,CAWTGGSVPSTQYF,TGTGCCTGGACCGGCGGGAGCGTTCCATCTACGCAGTATTTT
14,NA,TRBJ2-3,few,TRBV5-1,CASSSGRAPDTQYF,TGCGCCAGCAGCTCCGGTCGAGCTCCCGATACGCAGTATTTT
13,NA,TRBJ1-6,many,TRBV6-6,CASSYRGGNPLHF,TGTGCCAGCAGTTACCGGGGGGGTAACCCCCTCCACTTT
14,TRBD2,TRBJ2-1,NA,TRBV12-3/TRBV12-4,CASIGTSAYNEQFF,TGTGCCAGCATCGGGACTAGCGCCTACAATGAGCAGTTCTTC
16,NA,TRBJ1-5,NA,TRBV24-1,CATSDSRGTSNQPQHF,TGTGCCACCAGTGATTCACGAGGGACTAGCAATCAGCCCCAGCATTTT
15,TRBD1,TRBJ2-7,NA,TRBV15,CATSSESGTGDEQYF,TGTGCCACCAGCTCCGAAAGTGGGACAGGAGACGAGCAGTACTTC
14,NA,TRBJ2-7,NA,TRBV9,CASSVGGLAGEQYF,TGTGCCAGCAGCGTAGGAGGACTGGCTGGGGAGCAGTACTTC
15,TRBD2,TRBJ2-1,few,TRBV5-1,CASSSSSGGTNEQFF,TGCGCCAGCAGCTCCTCTTCGGGAGGGACGAATGAGCAGTTCTTC
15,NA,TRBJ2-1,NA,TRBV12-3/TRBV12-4,CASSSSPVESNEQFF,TGTGCCAGCAGTTCCTCGCCGGTTGAGTCCAATGAGCAGTTCTTC
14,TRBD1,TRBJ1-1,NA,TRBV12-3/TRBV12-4,CASSPTGVNTEAFF,TGTGCCAGCAGTCCGACAGGGGTGAACACTGAAGCTTTCTTT
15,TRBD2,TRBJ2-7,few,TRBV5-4,CASSPGLARTYEQYF,TGTGCCAGCAGCCCGGGACTAGCGCGAACCTACGAGCAGTACTTC
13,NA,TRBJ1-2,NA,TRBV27,CASSPRASYGYTF,TGTGCCAGCAGTCCCAGGGCTTCATATGGCTACACCTTC
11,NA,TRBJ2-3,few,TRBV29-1,CSVDEQDTQYF,TGCAGCGTTGATGAGCAAGATACGCAGTATTTT
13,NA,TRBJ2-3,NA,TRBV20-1,CSASYDLADTQYF,TGCAGTGCTAGTTACGATCTGGCAGATACGCAGTATTTT
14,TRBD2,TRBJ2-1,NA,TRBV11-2,CASSNRLAGNEQFF,TGTGCCAGCAGCAACCGACTAGCGGGCAATGAGCAGTTCTTC
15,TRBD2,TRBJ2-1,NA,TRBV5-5,CASSLSSGRSNEQFF,TGTGCCAGCAGTCTATCAAGCGGGAGGTCCAATGAGCAGTTCTTC
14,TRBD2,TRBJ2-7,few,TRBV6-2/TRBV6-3,CASTRAGGPHEQYF,TGTGCCAGCACCAGAGCGGGAGGGCCCCACGAGCAGTACTTC
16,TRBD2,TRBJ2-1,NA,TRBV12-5,CASGWQLAGKDNEQFF,TGTGCTAGTGGTTGGCAGTTAGCGGGAAAGGACAATGAGCAGTTCTTC
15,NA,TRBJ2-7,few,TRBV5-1,CASSLVHGDGYEQYF,TGCGCCAGCAGCTTGGTACATGGAGACGGCTACGAGCAGTACTTC
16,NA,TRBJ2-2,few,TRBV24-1,CATPPEIEANTGELFF,TGTGCCACCCCCCCGGAGATTGAGGCGAACACCGGGGAGCTGTTTTTT
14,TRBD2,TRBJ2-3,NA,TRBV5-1,CASSTGTSEDTQYF,TGCGCCAGCAGCACCGGGACTAGCGAAGATACGCAGTATTTT
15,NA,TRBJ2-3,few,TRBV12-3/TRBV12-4,CASSFPLRATDTQYF,TGTGCCAGCAGTTTTCCTTTGCGGGCTACAGATACGCAGTATTTT
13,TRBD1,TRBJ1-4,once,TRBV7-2,CATKQGTNEKLFF,TGTGCCACAAAACAGGGGACTAATGAAAAACTGTTTTTT
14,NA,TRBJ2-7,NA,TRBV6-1,CASRTEGGLGEQYF,TGTGCCAGCAGGACGGAGGGGGGATTGGGTGAGCAGTACTTC
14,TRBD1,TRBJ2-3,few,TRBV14,CASTTGGLRDTQYF,TGTGCCAGCACCACAGGGGGCCTGAGAGATACGCAGTATTTT
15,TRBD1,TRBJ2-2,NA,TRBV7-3,CASSSWTGGTGELFF,TGTGCCAGCAGCTCCTGGACAGGGGGGACCGGGGAGCTGTTTTTT
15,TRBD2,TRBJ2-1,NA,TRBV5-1,CASSLLAGPNNEQFF,TGCGCCAGCAGCTTGTTAGCGGGACCGAACAATGAGCAGTTCTTC
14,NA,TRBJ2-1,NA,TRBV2,CASRGPRVGREQFF,TGTGCCAGCAGGGGACCCCGCGTAGGCCGAGAGCAGTTCTTC
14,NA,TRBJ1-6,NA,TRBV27,CASSFRSANSPLHF,TGTGCCAGCAGTTTTAGGTCAGCGAATTCACCCCTCCACTTT
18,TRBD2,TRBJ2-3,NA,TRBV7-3,CASSLGNSGSYYTDTQYF,TGTGCCAGCAGCTTAGGAAATAGCGGGAGCTACTACACAGATACGCAGTATTTT
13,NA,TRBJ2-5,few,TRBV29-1,CSVEGGGLETQYF,TGCAGCGTTGAGGGCGGGGGCCTAGAGACCCAGTACTTC
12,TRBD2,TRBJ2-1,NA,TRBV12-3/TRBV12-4,CASSLGGRVTLF,TGTGCCAGCAGTTTAGGAGGGAGGGTTACGCTCTTC
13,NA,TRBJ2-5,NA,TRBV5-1,CASSLGAGETQYF,TGCGCCAGCAGCTTGGGAGCGGGAGAGACCCAGTACTTC
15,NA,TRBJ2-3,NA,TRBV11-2,CASSRFGGGTDTQYF,TGTGCCAGCAGTCGTTTCGGGGGCGGAACAGATACGCAGTATTTT
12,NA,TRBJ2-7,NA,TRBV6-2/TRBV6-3,CASSYSRDNQYF,TGTGCCAGCAGTTATAGCCGGGACAATCAGTACTTC
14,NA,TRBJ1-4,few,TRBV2,CASTGAGDNEKLFF,TGTGCCAGTACGGGCGCAGGGGATAATGAAAAACTGTTTTTT
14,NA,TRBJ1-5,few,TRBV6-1,CASSAGTSNQPQHF,TGTGCCAGCAGTGCCGGGACAAGCAATCAGCCCCAGCATTTT
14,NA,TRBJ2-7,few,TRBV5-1,CASSLEGEPYEQYF,TGCGCCAGCAGCTTGGAGGGAGAACCCTACGAGCAGTACTTC
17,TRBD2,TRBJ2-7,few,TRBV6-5,CASSYSASGRSSYEQYF,TGTGCCAGCAGTTACTCGGCTAGCGGGAGGAGCTCCTACGAGCAGTACTTC
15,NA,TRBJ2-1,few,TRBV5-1,CASSLAGALRDEQFF,TGCGCCAGCAGCTTGGCGGGGGCTCTTCGGGATGAGCAGTTCTTC
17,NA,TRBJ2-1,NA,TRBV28,CASSLEGLLSSYNEQFF,TGTGCCAGCAGTTTAGAAGGGCTGCTGAGCTCCTACAATGAGCAGTTCTTC
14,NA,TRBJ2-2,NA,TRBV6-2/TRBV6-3,CASGTTANTGELFF,TGTGCCAGCGGGACAACCGCGAACACCGGGGAGCTGTTTTTT
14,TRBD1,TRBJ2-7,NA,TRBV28,CASRAPGQGGEQYF,TGTGCCAGCAGGGCGCCGGGACAGGGTGGCGAGCAGTACTTC
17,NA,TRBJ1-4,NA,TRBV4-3,CASSQIRGGSGFGKLFF,TGCGCCAGCAGCCAGATAAGAGGAGGCTCAGGTTTTGGAAAACTGTTTTTT
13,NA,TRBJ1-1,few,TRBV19,CASSIGGNTEAFF,TGTGCCAGTAGTATAGGGGGCAACACTGAAGCTTTCTTT
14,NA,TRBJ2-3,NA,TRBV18,CASSPRDGSDTQYF,TGTGCCAGCTCACCAAGGGACGGCTCAGATACGCAGTATTTT
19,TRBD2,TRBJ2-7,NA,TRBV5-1,CASSGTTGVTGGSYYEQYF,TGCGCCAGCAGCGGAACCACTGGTGTAACGGGAGGCAGTTACTACGAGCAGTACTTC
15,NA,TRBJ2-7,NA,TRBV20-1,CSAQRGESPSSKQYF,TGCAGTGCTCAGAGGGGGGAGAGCCCTTCTTCCAAGCAGTACTTC
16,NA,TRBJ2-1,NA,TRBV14,CASSPRAYGGFNEQFF,TGTGCCAGCAGCCCCCGCGCATATGGGGGATTCAATGAGCAGTTCTTC
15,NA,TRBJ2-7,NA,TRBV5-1,CASSPRHGTAYEQYF,TGCGCCAGCAGCCCAAGACATGGGACGGCCTACGAGCAGTACTTC
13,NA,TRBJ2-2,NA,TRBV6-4,CASSVTRTGELFF,TGTGCCAGCAGTGTTACAAGGACCGGGGAGCTGTTTTTT
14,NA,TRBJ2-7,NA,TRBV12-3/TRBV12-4,CASSPGRYPYEQYF,TGTGCCAGCAGTCCGGGACGCTATCCCTACGAGCAGTACTTC
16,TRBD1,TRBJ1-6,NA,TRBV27,CASSYGTGSLASPLHF,TGTGCCAGCAGTTACGGGACAGGGAGTTTAGCTTCACCCCTCCACTTT
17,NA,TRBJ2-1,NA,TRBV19,CASSIGGDLNSYNEQFF,TGTGCCAGTAGTATAGGGGGGGACCTTAACTCCTACAATGAGCAGTTCTTC